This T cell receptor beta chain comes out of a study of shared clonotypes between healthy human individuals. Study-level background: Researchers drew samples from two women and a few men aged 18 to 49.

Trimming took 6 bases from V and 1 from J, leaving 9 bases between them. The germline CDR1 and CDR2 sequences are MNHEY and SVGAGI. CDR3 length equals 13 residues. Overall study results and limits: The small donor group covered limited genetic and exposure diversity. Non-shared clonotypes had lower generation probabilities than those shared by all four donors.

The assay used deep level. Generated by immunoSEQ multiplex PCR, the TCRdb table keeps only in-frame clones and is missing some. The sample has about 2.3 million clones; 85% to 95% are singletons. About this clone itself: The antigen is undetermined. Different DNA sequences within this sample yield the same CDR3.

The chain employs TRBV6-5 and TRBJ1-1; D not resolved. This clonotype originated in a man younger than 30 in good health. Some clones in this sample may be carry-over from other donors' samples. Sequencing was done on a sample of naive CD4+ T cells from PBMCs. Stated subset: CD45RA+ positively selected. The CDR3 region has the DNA TGTGCCAGCAGCCCGGACCCGAACACTGAAGCTTTCTTT. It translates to CASSPDPNTEAFF.